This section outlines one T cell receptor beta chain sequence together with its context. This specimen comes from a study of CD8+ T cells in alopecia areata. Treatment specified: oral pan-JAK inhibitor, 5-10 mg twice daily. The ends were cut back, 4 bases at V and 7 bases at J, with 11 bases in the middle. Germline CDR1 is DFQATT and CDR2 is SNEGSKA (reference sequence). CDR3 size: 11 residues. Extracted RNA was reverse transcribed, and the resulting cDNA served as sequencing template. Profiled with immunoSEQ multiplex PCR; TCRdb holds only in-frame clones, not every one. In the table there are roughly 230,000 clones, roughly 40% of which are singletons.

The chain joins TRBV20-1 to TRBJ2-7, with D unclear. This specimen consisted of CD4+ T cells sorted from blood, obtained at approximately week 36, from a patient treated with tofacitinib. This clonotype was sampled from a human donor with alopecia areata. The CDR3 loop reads CSATPIGEQYF. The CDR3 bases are TGCAGTGCTACCCCCATAGGGGAGCAGTACTTC.